This TCR beta chain was identified in a study of blood T cells in healthy people across ages. Study observations and caveats: Roughly linear age-related decline in beta diversity appeared, significant by age around 38.

About this clonotype: Its antigen remains unidentified.

The individuals who served as donors were healthy Caucasians living in Russia, aged roughly 6 to 90. A sample-barcoded 5' primer and a J-beta primer mix were used in a second PCR of roughly 7 to 11 cycles. The template-switch adaptor, which had 12 random nucleotides, put a tag on each cDNA molecule. TCRdb re-derived calls from the 5' RACE reads in MiXCR, one entry per CDR3 protein. This table has about 1.8 million distinct CDR3 sequences, less than 50% appearing once. The germline V and J ends were trimmed by 2 bases and 2 bases, with 12 bases remaining between them. The germline V gene has CDR1 MRHNA and CDR2 SNTAGT. The CDR3 consists of 15 residues.

Source material: blood. This chain uses TRBV6-4 with TRBJ1-2; D remains ambiguous. The TCR sequence derives from a woman aged 35 to 49 in good health. This chain's CDR3 is CASSDGLGSNYGYTF. CDR3 nucleotide sequence: TGTGCCAGCAGTGACGGTTTGGGATCCAACTATGGCTACACCTTC.